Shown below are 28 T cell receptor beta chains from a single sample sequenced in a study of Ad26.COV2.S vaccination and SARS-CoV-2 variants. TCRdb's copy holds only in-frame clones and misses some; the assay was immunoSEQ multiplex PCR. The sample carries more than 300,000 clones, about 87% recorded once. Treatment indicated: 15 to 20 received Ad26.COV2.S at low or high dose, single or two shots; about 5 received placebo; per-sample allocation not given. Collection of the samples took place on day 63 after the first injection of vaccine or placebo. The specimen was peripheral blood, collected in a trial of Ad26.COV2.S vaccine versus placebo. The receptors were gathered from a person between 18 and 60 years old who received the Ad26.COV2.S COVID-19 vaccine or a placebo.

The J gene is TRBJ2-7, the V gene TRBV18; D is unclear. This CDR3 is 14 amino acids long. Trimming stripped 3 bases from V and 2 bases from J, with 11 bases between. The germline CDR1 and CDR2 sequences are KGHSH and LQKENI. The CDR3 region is CASSPSTATYEQYF. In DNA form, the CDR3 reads TGTGCCAGCTCACCCTCGACCGCAACCTACGAGCAGTACTTC. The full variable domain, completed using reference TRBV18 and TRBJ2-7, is NAGVMQNPRHLVRRRGQEARLRCSPMKGHSHVYWYRQLPEEGLKFMVYLQKENIIDESGMPKERFSAEFPKEGPSILRIQQVVRGDSAAYFCASSPSTATYEQYFGPGTRLTVT.

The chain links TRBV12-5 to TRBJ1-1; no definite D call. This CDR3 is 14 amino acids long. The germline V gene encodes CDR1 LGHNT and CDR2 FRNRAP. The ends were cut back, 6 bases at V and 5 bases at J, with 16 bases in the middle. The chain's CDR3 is CASGREVPLTEAFF. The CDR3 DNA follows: TGTGCTAGTGGCCGGGAGGTTCCTTTGACTGAAGCTTTCTTT.

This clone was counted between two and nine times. The CDR3 region is CASRRILPPYNEQFF. CDR3 nucleotides: TGCGCCAGCAGAAGAATCTTACCGCCTTACAATGAGCAGTTCTTC. V is TRBV23-1 and J is TRBJ2-1; D is unclear. TRBV23-1 is recorded as an ORF, its role being uncertain. V was cut by 6 bases and J by 4 bases, with 16 bases left in between. The CDR3 covers 15 residues.

The CDR3 nucleotides are TGTGCCATCACAGGACAGGGGGACACCGGGGAGCTGTTTTTT. It translates to CAITGQGDTGELFF. This rearrangement joins TRBV10-3 to TRBJ2-2; 10 bases are shared with TRBD1. Germline trimming cut 7 bases from V and 3 bases from J; bases unmatched to any gene: 2. The germline V gene encodes CDR1 ENHRY and CDR2 SYGVKD. The CDR3 contains 14 residues.

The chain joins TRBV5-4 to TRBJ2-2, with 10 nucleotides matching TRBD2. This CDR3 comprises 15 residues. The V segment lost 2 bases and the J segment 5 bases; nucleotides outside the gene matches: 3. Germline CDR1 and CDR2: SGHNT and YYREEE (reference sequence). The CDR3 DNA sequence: TGTGCCAGCAGCTTAAAGACTAGCGGGACCGGGGAGCTGTTTTTT. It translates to CASSLKTSGTGELFF.

In nucleotides, the CDR3 is TGTGCCAGTAGTACGGGCACGGGAGGGCTTAATTCACCCCTCCACTTT. It codes for CASSTGTGGLNSPLHF. The rearrangement joins TRBV19 to TRBJ1-6; no firm D call. V was shortened by 4 bases and J by 6 bases, with 16 bases between the two germline ends. Germline assignment: CDR1 LNHDA and CDR2 SQIVND (reference sequence). The CDR3 runs to 16 residues.

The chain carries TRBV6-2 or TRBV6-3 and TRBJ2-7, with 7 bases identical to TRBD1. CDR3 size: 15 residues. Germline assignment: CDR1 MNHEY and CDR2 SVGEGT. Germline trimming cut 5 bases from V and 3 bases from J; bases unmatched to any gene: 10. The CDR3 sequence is CASSLAGTAYYEQYF. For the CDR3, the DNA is TGTGCCAGCAGTCTCGCCGGGACAGCGTACTACGAGCAGTACTTC.

The CDR3 here is CASSYLGAEFF. Here the CDR3 DNA reads TGTGCCAGCAGCTACCTCGGGGCGGAGTTCTTC. The gene calls are TRBV5-4 and TRBJ2-1; the D gene could be TRBD1 or TRBD2 (5 bases each). Per the germline V gene, CDR1 is SGHNT and CDR2 is YYREEE (reference sequence). Trimming removed 3 bases at V and 14 bases at J, with 12 bases between. This CDR3 contains 11 residues.

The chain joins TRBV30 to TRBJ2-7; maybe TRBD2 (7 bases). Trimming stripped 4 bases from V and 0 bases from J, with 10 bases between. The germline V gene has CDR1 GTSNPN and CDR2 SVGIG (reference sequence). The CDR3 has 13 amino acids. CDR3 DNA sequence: TGTGCCTGGACCGGGGGGCGCTCCTACGAGCAGTACTTC. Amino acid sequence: CAWTGGRSYEQYF.

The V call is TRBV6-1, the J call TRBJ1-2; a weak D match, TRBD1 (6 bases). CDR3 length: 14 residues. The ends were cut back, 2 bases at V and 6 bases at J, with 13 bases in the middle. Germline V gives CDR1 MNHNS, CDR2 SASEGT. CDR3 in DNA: TGTGCCAGCAGTGAATCCGGGGGCCGGGATGGCTACACCTTC. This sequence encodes CASSESGGRDGYTF.

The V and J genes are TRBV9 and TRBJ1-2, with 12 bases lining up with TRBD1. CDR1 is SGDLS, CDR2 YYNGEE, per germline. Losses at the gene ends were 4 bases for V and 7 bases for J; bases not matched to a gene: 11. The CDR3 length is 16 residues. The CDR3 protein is CASSPYGGQGAFGYTF. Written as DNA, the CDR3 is TGTGCCAGCAGCCCTTATGGGGGACAGGGGGCCTTTGGCTACACCTTC. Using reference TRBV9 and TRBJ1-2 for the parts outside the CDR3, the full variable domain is DSGVTQTPKHLITATGQRVTLRCSPRSGDLSVYWYQQSLDQGLQFLIQYYNGEERAKGNILERFSAQQFPDLHSELNLSSLELGDSALYFCASSPYGGQGAFGYTFGSGTRLTVV.

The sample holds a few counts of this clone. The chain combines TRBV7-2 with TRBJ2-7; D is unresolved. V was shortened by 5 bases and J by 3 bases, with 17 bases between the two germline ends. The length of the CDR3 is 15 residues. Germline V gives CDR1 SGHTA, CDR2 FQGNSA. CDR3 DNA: TGTGCCAGCAGCGTCCGTATCCCCGGAGTCTACGAGCAGTACTTC. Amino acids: CASSVRIPGVYEQYF.

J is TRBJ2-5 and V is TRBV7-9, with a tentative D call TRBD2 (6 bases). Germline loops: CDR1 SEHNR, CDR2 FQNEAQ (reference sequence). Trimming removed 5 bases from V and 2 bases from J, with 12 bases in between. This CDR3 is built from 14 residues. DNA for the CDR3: TGTGCCAGCAGCGCGTGGGAGGTACAAGAGACCCAGTACTTC. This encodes CASSAWEVQETQYF.

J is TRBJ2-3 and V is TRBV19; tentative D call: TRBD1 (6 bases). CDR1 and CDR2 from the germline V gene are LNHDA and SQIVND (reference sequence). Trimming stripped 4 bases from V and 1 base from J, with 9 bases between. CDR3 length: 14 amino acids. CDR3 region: CASSTDSRTDTQYF. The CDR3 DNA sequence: TGTGCCAGTAGTACGGACAGCCGCACAGATACGCAGTATTTT.

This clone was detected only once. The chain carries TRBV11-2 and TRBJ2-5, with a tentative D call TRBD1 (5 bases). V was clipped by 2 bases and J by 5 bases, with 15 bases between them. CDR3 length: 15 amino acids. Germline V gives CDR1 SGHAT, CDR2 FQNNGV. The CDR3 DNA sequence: TGTGCCAGCAGCTTACCTGGGGCGCTGGGGGAGACCCAGTACTTC. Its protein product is CASSLPGALGETQYF.

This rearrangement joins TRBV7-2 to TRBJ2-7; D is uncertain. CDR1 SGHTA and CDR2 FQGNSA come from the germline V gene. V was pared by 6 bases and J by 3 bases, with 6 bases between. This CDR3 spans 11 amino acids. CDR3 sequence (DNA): TGTGCCAGCAGGAATTACTACGAGCAGTACTTC. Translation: CASRNYYEQYF.

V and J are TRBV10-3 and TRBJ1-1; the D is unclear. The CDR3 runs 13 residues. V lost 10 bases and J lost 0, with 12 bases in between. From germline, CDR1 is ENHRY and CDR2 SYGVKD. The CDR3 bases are TGTGCCAGCCAGGACCTCATGAACACTGAAGCTTTCTTT. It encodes CASQDLMNTEAFF.

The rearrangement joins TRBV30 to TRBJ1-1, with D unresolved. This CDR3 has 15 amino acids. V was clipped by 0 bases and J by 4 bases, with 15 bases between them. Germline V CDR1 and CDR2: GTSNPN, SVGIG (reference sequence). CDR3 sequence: CAWSVRGGDRTEAFF. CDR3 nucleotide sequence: TGTGCCTGGAGTGTACGTGGCGGAGACCGCACTGAAGCTTTCTTT.

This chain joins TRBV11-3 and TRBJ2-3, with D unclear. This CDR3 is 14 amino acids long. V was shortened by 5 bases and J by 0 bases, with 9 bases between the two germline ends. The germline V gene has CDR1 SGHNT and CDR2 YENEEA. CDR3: CASSPRTSTDTQYF. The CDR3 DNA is TGTGCCAGCAGCCCCCGCACTAGCACAGATACGCAGTATTTT. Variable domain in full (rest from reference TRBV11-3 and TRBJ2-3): EAGVVQSPRYKIIEKKQPVAFWCNPISGHNTLYWYLQNLGQGPELLIRYENEEAVDDSQLPKDRFSAERLKGVDSTLKIQPAELGDSAVYLCASSPRTSTDTQYFGPGTRLTVL.

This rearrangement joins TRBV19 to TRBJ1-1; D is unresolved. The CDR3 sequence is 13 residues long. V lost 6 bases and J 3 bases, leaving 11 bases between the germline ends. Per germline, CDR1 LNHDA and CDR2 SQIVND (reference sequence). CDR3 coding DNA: TGTGCCAGTAGGCCAATTCGGGACACTGAAGCTTTCTTT. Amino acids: CASRPIRDTEAFF.

This chain's CDR3 is CASSYPRDKPTDTQYF. Written as DNA, the CDR3 is TGCGCCAGCAGCTACCCCCGGGACAAACCCACAGATACGCAGTATTTT. J is TRBJ2-3 and V is TRBV5-1; D possibly corresponds to TRBD1 (6 bases). The CDR3 spans 16 residues. Trimming shortened V by 3 bases and J by 2 bases, and 16 bases separated the two germline ends. CDR1 and CDR2 (germline): SGHRS, YFSETQ.

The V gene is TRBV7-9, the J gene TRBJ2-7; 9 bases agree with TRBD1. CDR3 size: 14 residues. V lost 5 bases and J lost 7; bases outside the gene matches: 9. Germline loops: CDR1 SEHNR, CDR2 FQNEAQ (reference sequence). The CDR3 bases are TGTGCCAGCAGCCCACAGGGGGCTTCGGGAGAGCAGTACTTC. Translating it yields CASSPQGASGEQYF. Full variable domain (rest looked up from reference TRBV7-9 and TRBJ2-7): DTGVSQNPRHKITKRGQNVTFRCDPISEHNRLYWYRQTLGQGPEFLTYFQNEAQLEKSRLLSDRFSAERPKGSFSTLEIQRTEQGDSAMYLCASSPQGASGEQYFGPGTRLTVT.

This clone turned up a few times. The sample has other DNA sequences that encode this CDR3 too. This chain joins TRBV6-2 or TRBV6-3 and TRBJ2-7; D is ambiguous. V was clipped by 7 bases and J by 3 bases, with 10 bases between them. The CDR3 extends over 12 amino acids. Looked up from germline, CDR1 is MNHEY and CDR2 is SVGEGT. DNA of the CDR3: TGTGCCAGCACCCCGAGTAGCTACGAGCAGTACTTC. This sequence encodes CASTPSSYEQYF.

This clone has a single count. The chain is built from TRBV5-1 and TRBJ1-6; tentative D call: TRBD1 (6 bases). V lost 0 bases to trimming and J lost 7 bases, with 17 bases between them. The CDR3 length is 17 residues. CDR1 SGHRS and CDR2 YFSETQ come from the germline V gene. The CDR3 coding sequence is TGCGCCAGCAGCTTGGAGGTGGCAGGGGCAAGGAATTCACCCCTCCACTTT. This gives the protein CASSLEVAGARNSPLHF.

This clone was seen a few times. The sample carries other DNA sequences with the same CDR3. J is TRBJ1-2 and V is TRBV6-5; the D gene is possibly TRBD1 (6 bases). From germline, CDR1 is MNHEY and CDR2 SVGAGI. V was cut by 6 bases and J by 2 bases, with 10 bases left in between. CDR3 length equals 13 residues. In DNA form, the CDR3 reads TGTGCCAGCAGGCCAGGACAGAACTATGGCTACACCTTC. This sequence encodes CASRPGQNYGYTF.

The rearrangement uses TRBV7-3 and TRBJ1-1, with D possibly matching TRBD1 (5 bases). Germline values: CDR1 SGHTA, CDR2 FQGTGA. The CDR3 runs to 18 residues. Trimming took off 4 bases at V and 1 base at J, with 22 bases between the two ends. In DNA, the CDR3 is TGTGCCAGCAGCTCCAGGCCGGTGGGGACCCAAGAGAACACTGAAGCTTTCTTT. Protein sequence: CASSSRPVGTQENTEAFF.

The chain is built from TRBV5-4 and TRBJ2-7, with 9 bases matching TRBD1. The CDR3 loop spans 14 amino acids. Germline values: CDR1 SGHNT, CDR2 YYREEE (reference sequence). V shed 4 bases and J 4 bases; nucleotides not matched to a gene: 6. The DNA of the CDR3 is TGTGCCAGCAGCCGACCGGGACAGGGATACGAGCAGTACTTC. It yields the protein CASSRPGQGYEQYF.

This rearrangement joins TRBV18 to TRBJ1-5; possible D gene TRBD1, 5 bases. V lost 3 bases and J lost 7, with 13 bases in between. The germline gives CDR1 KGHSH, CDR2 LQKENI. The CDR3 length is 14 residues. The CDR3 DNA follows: TGTGCCAGCTCACCCGCACAGGATAACCAGCCCCAGCATTTT. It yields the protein CASSPAQDNQPQHF.